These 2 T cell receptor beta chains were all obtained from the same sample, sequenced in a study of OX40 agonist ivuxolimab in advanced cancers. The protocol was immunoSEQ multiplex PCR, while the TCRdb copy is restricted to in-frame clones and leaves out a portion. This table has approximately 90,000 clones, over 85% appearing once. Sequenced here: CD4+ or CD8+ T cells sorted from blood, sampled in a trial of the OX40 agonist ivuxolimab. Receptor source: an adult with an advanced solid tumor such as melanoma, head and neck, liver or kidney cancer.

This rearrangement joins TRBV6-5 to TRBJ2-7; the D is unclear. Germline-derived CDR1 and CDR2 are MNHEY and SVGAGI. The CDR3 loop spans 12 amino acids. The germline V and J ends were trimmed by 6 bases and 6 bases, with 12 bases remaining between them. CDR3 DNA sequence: TGTGCCAGCAGCTCTGTGGGGTCCGAGCAGTACTTC. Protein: CASSSVGSEQYF.

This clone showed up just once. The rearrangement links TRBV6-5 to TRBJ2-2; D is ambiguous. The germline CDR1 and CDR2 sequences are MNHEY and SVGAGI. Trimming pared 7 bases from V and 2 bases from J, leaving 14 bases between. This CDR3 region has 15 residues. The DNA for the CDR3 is TGTGCCAGCACTTTTTCAAGGCTAAACACCGGGGAGCTGTTTTTT. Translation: CASTFSRLNTGELFF.